This is a list of T cell receptor beta chains from one sample in a study of breast tumors, draining lymph nodes, adjacent tissues. TCRdb fed the multiplex PCR reads into MiXCR, producing one record per CDR3 protein. The sample includes around 130,000 distinct CDR3 sequences, over 25% of them seen just once. The specimen was axillary lymph node tissue. These receptors were collected from a female donor with breast cancer. Some clones in this sample may be carry-over from other donors' samples. Each CDR3 is given with its conserved first and last residue. A D gene is named only where the DNA matches it firmly. Clone size is not always given. Where it is, it says once, few, many or a class for expanded clones.

>TRBJ1-5|TRBV11-3|-|-
CASSLDHSNQPQHF
TGTGCCAGCAGCCTAGATCACAGCAATCAGCCCCAGCATTTT
>TRBJ2-2|TRBV12-3/TRBV12-4|-|many
CASSPDLLLGELFF
TGTGCCAGCAGTCCAGACCTCCTTCTGGGGGAGCTGTTTTTT
>TRBJ2-6|TRBV7-9|-|-
CASSLLWRSGANVLTF
TGTGCCAGCAGCTTATTATGGCGCTCTGGGGCCAACGTCCTGACTTTC
>TRBJ2-1|TRBV10-3|TRBD2|many
CAISETWGGRNEQFF
TGTGCCATCAGTGAAACCTGGGGGGGTCGGAATGAGCAGTTCTTC
>TRBJ1-4|TRBV5-1|TRBD1|many
CASSLEPGQPKLFF
TGCGCCAGCAGCTTGGAACCGGGACAGCCAAAACTGTTTTTT
>TRBJ2-5|TRBV20-1|TRBD2|many
CSVTSGASETQYF
TGCAGTGTAACTAGCGGGGCCTCAGAGACCCAGTACTTC
>TRBJ2-7|TRBV7-2|TRBD2|-
CASSHTPGLAGGFYEQYF
TGTGCCAGCAGCCACACACCGGGACTAGCGGGGGGGTTCTACGAGCAGTACTTC
>TRBJ1-4|TRBV28|-|-
CAAARVGEKLFF
TGTGCCGCCGCCAGGGTGGGGGAAAAACTGTTTTTT
>TRBJ1-2|TRBV6-2/TRBV6-3|-|many
CAAGATNYGYTF
TGTGCCGCGGGGGCTACTAACTATGGCTACACCTTC
>TRBJ2-2|TRBV7-3|-|many
CASSVGPHGGELFF
TGTGCCAGCAGCGTCGGGCCCCATGGCGGGGAGCTGTTTTTT
>TRBJ2-7|TRBV7-2|TRBD2|-
CASSRGLAGTYEQYF
TGTGCCAGCAGCCGGGGACTAGCGGGGACCTACGAGCAGTACTTC
>TRBJ2-5|TRBV7-8|TRBD2|-
CASSLVPSGGPQETQYF
TGTGCCAGCAGCTTAGTACCTAGCGGGGGGCCACAAGAGACCCAGTACTTC
>TRBJ2-6|TRBV7-3|-|many
CASSLPSGANVLTF
TGTGCCAGCAGCTTACCGTCCGGGGCCAACGTCCTGACTTTC
>TRBJ1-3|TRBV15|TRBD1|-
CATSSLNTGGTGNTIYF
TGTGCCACCAGCAGCCTTAACACAGGGGGAACTGGAAACACCATATATTTT
>TRBJ2-2|TRBV27|-|many
CASSPWASNTGELFF
TGTGCCAGCAGTCCCTGGGCCTCGAACACCGGGGAGCTGTTTTTT
>TRBJ1-2|TRBV13|-|many
CASRENYGYTF
TGTGCCAGCAGGGAAAACTATGGCTACACCTTC
>TRBJ2-3|TRBV6-1|-|many
CASRINSDSQYF
TGTGCCAGCAGAATTAATTCGGACTCTCAGTATTTT
>TRBJ1-1|TRBV19|-|once
CASSIRLGTEAFF
TGTGCCAGTAGTATACGTCTGGGGACTGAAGCTTTCTTT
>TRBJ2-6|TRBV7-2|-|-
CASGANVLTF
TGTGCCAGTGGGGCCAACGTCCTGACTTTC
>TRBJ2-1|TRBV3-1|-|-
CASSQGQPNEQFF
TGTGCCAGCAGCCAAGGACAGCCCAATGAGCAGTTCTTC
>TRBJ2-5|TRBV18|TRBD2|many
CASSLLAGGPETQYF
TGTGCCAGCTCACTTCTAGCGGGGGGGCCGGAGACCCAGTACTTC
>TRBJ2-7|TRBV6-6|-|many
CASSHSRGWEQYF
TGTGCCAGCAGTCACTCTAGGGGGTGGGAGCAGTACTTC
>TRBJ2-2|TRBV10-1|TRBD2|few
CASSVSGSTGELFF
TGCGCCAGCAGTGTCAGCGGGAGCACCGGGGAGCTGTTTTTT
>TRBJ2-2|TRBV5-1|-|many
CASSLEHTGELFF
TGCGCCAGCAGCTTGGAGCACACCGGGGAGCTGTTTTTT
>TRBJ2-1|TRBV9|-|-
CASSAASSYDEQFF
TGTGCCAGCAGCGCGGCGAGCTCCTACGATGAACAGTTCTTC
>TRBJ1-2|TRBV6-5|TRBD1|many
CASSSRDRAYGYTF
TGTGCCAGCAGTTCTCGGGACAGGGCCTATGGCTACACCTTC
>TRBJ1-2|TRBV3-1|-|many
CASSQGTAYGYTF
TGTGCCAGCAGCCAAGGGACGGCCTATGGCTACACCTTC
>TRBJ2-1|TRBV7-3|-|-
CASSFAKYEGQFF
TGTGCCAGCAGCTTCGCGAAGTACGAAGGGCAGTTCTTC
>TRBJ2-3|TRBV6-6|TRBD2|many
CASSHSTTSGGIRDTQYF
TGTGCCAGCAGTCACTCGACGACTAGCGGGGGGATTCGAGATACGCAGTATTTT
>TRBJ2-2|TRBV20-1|TRBD2|-
CSAAGGNTGELSW
TGCAGTGCCGCGGGGGGGAACACCGGGGAGCTGTCTTGG
>TRBJ2-1|TRBV11-3|TRBD2|many
CASSLGTGGEQFF
TGTGCCAGCAGCTTAGGAACGGGAGGTGAGCAGTTCTTC
>TRBJ2-3|TRBV2|-|many
CASSDLRLPTDTQYF
TGTGCCAGCAGTGATTTGAGACTACCCACAGATACGCAGTATTTT
>TRBJ1-2|TRBV7-2|-|many
CASSLGWADYGYTF
TGTGCCAGCAGCTTAGGGTGGGCCGACTATGGCTACACCTTC
>TRBJ2-7|TRBV28|-|once
CASSPPRIRNEQYF
TGTGCCAGCAGCCCCCCCCGTATTAGGAACGAGCAGTACTTC
>TRBJ2-1|TRBV6-5|-|-
CASSQGGGNEQFF
TGCGCCAGCAGTCAGGGGGGAGGTAATGAGCAGTTCTTC
>TRBJ2-3|TRBV19|-|many
CASSPREGADTQYF
TGTGCCAGTAGTCCCCGCGAGGGGGCAGATACGCAGTATTTT
>TRBJ2-3|TRBV14|-|many
CASSQIKGAAQYF
TGTGCCAGCAGCCAAATCAAGGGCGCGGCGCAGTATTTT
>TRBJ1-2|TRBV15|TRBD1|-
CATSRGRDRVGSDYGYAF
TGTGCCACCAGCAGAGGCCGGGACAGGGTGGGAAGTGACTATGGCTACGCCTTC
>TRBJ1-6|TRBV27|-|many
CASSYGQNSPLHF
TGTGCCAGCAGTTATGGACAGAATTCACCCCTCCACTTT
>TRBJ1-3|TRBV19|-|many
CASSIKGTGNTIYF
TGTGCCAGTAGTATCAAGGGGACTGGAAACACCATATATTTT
>TRBJ1-2|TRBV4-1|-|-
CASSPRKAGDYGYTF
TGCGCCAGCAGCCCCAGGAAGGCAGGGGACTATGGCTACACCTTC
>TRBJ1-2|TRBV19|-|-
CASSIVGACYGYTF
TGTGCCAGTAGCATAGTAGGGGCCTGCTATGGCTACACCTTC
>TRBJ2-5|TRBV5-8|-|many
CASSLATGRGLKETQYF
TGTGCCAGCAGCTTGGCCACGGGGCGGGGACTTAAAGAGACCCAGTACTTC
>TRBJ2-2|TRBV7-6|TRBD2|many
CASSPRLAGGANTGELFF
TGTGCCAGCAGCCCAAGACTAGCGGGGGGGGCGAACACCGGGGAGCTGTTTTTT
>TRBJ2-7|TRBV28|-|once
CASRRRPYEQYF
TGTGCCAGCAGGAGGAGGCCGTACGAGCAGTACTTC